The source of this T cell receptor (beta chain) is a study of shared clonotypes between healthy human individuals. Per germline, CDR1 KGHSH and CDR2 LQKENI. V was pared by 4 bases and J by 0 bases, with 12 bases between. CDR3 size: 15 residues. The data were produced by immunoSEQ multiplex PCR, yet TCRdb's version contains in-frame clones alone and is incomplete. The sample includes some 2.4 million clones, under 95% of them seen just once. The sample was naive CD4+ T cells from PBMCs. Subset of the sample: CD45RA+ positively selected. The chain recombines TRBV18 with TRBJ1-1; D remains ambiguous. The receptor's source is a man between 18 and 29 years old in good health. Some clones in this sample may be carry-over from other donors' samples. The CDR3 sequence: CASSQGQTMNTEAFF. The CDR3 region has the DNA TGTGCCAGCTCACAGGGCCAGACGATGAACACTGAAGCTTTCTTT.